A single sample gave rise to the 16 T cell receptor beta chains below, sequenced in a study of identical twins. Each CDR3 protein is one row after TCRdb ran MiXCR on the 5' RACE reads. The data hold 650,000 to 800,000 distinct CDR3 sequences, with over 8.5% observed a single time. In addition, the sample was reused for a study of yellow fever vaccine responses in identical twins.

Sample: PBMCs. Receptor source: a woman aged 18-29 years in good health.

Many counts were recorded for this clonotype. This chain links TRBV5-5 with TRBJ2-2; D may correspond to TRBD1 or TRBD2 (5 bases each). The length of the CDR3 is 17 residues. Germline V gives CDR1 SGHKS, CDR2 YYEKEE (reference sequence). V was cut by 2 bases and J by 6 bases, with 20 bases left in between. This CDR3 is CASSFPGTASRSGELFF. As DNA, the CDR3 is TGTGCCAGCAGCTTTCCCGGGACGGCGTCTAGGTCCGGGGAGCTGTTTTTT.

The V call is TRBV6-1, the J call TRBJ2-2; 9 bases are a match to TRBD1. Germline-derived CDR1 and CDR2 are MNHNS and SASEGT. With V trimmed by 7 bases and J by 5 bases, 5 bases remained unmatched. The CDR3 is 14 residues long. The CDR3 loop is CASNSGTGTGELFF. The CDR3 nucleotides are TGTGCCAGCAACTCCGGGACAGGGACCGGGGAGCTGTTTTTT.

This clonotype was observed at least ten times. The CDR3 loop is CASSETGATNEKLFF. CDR3 bases: TGTGCCAGCAGTGAAACGGGGGCAACTAATGAAAAACTGTTTTTT. The chain combines TRBV2 with TRBJ1-4; a weak D match, TRBD1 (5 bases). Trimming cost V 2 bases and J 0 bases, with 7 bases left between them. The CDR3 runs 15 residues. Looked up from germline, CDR1 is SNHLY and CDR2 is FYNNEI.

This clonotype was seen at least ten times. The rearrangement uses TRBV7-3 and TRBJ2-1, with D possibly being TRBD1 (5 bases). The CDR3 sequence is 15 residues long. The germline V gene encodes CDR1 SGHTA and CDR2 FQGTGA. The V gene lost 2 bases and the J gene lost 6 bases, with 14 bases spanning the gap. The CDR3 region is CASSLSLTGTNEQFF. DNA for the CDR3: TGTGCCAGCAGCTTATCCTTAACAGGAACCAATGAGCAGTTCTTC.

The rearrangement uses TRBV20-1 and TRBJ2-3, with a weak D call TRBD2 (5 bases). Per germline, CDR1 DFQATT and CDR2 SNEGSKA (reference sequence). The CDR3 is 11 amino acids. Trimming stripped 8 bases from V and 4 bases from J, with 10 bases between. CDR3 DNA sequence: TGCAGTCCAAAGGAGGCAGATACGCAGTATTTT. Translation: CSPKEADTQYF.

The V and J genes are TRBV27 and TRBJ2-2; D uncertain. In germline, CDR1 is MNHEY, CDR2 SMNVEV (reference sequence). V lost 5 bases, J lost 3 bases, and 16 bases lay in between. The CDR3 covers 16 residues. CDR3 sequence: CASSTNSGRYTGELFF. DNA for the CDR3: TGTGCCAGCAGTACAAATTCCGGACGGTACACCGGGGAGCTGTTTTTT.

This clonotype was seen many times. The V call is TRBV29-1, the J call TRBJ2-5; tentatively, D is TRBD2 (6 bases). Trimming removed 8 bases from V and 5 bases from J, with 18 bases in between. Germline loops: CDR1 SQVTM, CDR2 ANQGSEA. CDR3 length: 13 amino acids. CDR3 nucleotide sequence: TGCAGCAGCACCGGGGGTCCGGGGGAGACCCAGTACTTC. It specifies CSSTGGPGETQYF.

The rearrangement links TRBV5-1 to TRBJ2-7, with TRBD2 identical over 10 bases. CDR1 and CDR2 (germline): SGHRS, YFSETQ. CDR3 length: 16 amino acids. V gave up 4 bases and J gave up 2 bases; unmatched junction bases: 9. The CDR3 DNA is TGCGCCAGCAGCGAAGTTAGAACTAGCGGGACCTACGAGCAGTACTTC. It codes for CASSEVRTSGTYEQYF.

This clonotype was detected once. The CDR3 region has the DNA TGTGCCAGCAGCCCGGTCGGTTGGGCCTACGAGCAGTACTTC. The encoded protein is CASSPVGWAYEQYF. The rearrangement links TRBV7-9 to TRBJ2-7; D is uncertain. Germline assignment: CDR1 SEHNR and CDR2 FQNEAQ (reference sequence). CDR3 length: 14 amino acids. V was cut by 5 bases and J by 2 bases, with 13 bases left in between.

The chain employs TRBV10-3 and TRBJ2-7; D may be TRBD1 (6 bases). The CDR3 length is 12 residues. Trimming took off 4 bases at V and 8 bases at J, with 12 bases between the two ends. The germline V gene has CDR1 ENHRY and CDR2 SYGVKD. The CDR3 sequence: CAISGEGVQQYF. Written as DNA, the CDR3 is TGTGCCATCAGTGGAGAGGGGGTCCAGCAGTACTTC.

The chain recombines TRBV12-3 or TRBV12-4 with TRBJ1-4, with 7 nucleotides matching TRBD1. This CDR3 has 17 amino acids. V shed 6 bases, J shed 7 bases, and the junction held 17 bases outside the gene matches. The CDR3: CASRRIQGQGGGEKLFF. For the CDR3, the DNA is TGTGCCAGCAGACGGATACAGGGTCAGGGGGGCGGTGAAAAACTGTTTTTT.

This clonotype was picked up many times. V is TRBV12-3 or TRBV12-4 and J is TRBJ2-7; D remains ambiguous. The CDR3 is 14 amino acids. The germline V and J ends were trimmed by 2 bases and 2 bases, with 10 bases remaining between them. The chain's CDR3 is CASSLFSGTYEQYF. The CDR3 nucleotides read TGTGCCAGCAGTTTATTCTCCGGAACCTACGAGCAGTACTTC.

This clonotype appeared a few times. The J gene is TRBJ2-1, the V gene TRBV7-9; 8 positions agree with TRBD1. The CDR3 spans 15 residues. CDR1 is SEHNR, CDR2 FQNEAQ, per germline (reference sequence). Unmatched junction bases numbered 3, after V lost 5 bases and J lost 0 bases. CDR3 region: CASSPTGASYNEQFF. In nucleotides, the CDR3 is TGTGCCAGCAGCCCGACAGGGGCCTCCTACAATGAGCAGTTCTTC.

This sequence joins TRBV9 and TRBJ2-1; D is uncertain. The CDR3 contains 15 residues. Germline lookup yields CDR1 SGDLS and CDR2 YYNGEE. V dropped 0 bases and J dropped 0 bases, with 7 bases sitting between them. CDR3 DNA: TGTGCCAGCAGCGTAGCCTCCAACTCCTACAATGAGCAGTTCTTC. As protein: CASSVASNSYNEQFF.

This clonotype has at least ten counts. V is TRBV5-1 and J is TRBJ2-1; the match to TRBD2 covers 9 bases. This CDR3 contains 16 residues. Germline V lookup: CDR1 SGHRS, CDR2 YFSETQ. V lost 1 base and J lost 7; bases outside the gene matches: 9. CDR3 protein: CASSLQGSGRGNEQFF. The CDR3 DNA follows: TGCGCCAGCAGCTTGCAGGGTAGCGGGAGAGGTAATGAGCAGTTCTTC.

This chain links TRBV5-1 with TRBJ2-1; possibly TRBD1 for D (6 bases). The CDR3 is made up of 17 amino acids. V was pared by 2 bases and J by 2 bases, with 17 bases between. Germline V lookup: CDR1 SGHRS, CDR2 YFSETQ. The DNA of the CDR3 is TGCGCCAGCAGCTTCGGAACAGGGTCGTTAACCTACAATGAGCAGTTCTTC. Translated, it gives CASSFGTGSLTYNEQFF. The full variable domain, with the rest looked up from reference TRBV5-1 and TRBJ2-1, is KAGVTQTPRYLIKTRGQQVTLSCSPISGHRSVSWYQQTPGQGLQFLFEYFSETQRNKGNFPGRFSGRQFSNSRSEMNVSTLELGDSALYLCASSFGTGSLTYNEQFFGPGTRLTVL.